A selection of T cell receptor beta chains follows, all from one sample in a study of control samples from healthy donors and cancer patients. The protocol was immunoSEQ multiplex PCR, while the TCRdb copy is restricted to in-frame clones and leaves out a portion. The sample carries about 130,000 clones, less than 90% recorded once. The specimen was blood. Source of these receptors: a man aged 18 to 30 in good health. Both conserved end residues are part of each CDR3. Each record gives: clone size, J gene, CDR3 length, V gene, D gene, CDR3 protein, CDR3 DNA. A D gene is named only where the DNA matches it firmly. Clone size, where shown, is once, few, many, or a class for clones that have expanded.

clone_size: .; j_call: TRBJ2-3; cdr3_length: 14; v_call: TRBV6-4; d_call: TRBD1; cdr3_aa: CASSDRTGADTQYF; cdr3_nt: TGTGCCAGCAGTGACAGGACAGGGGCAGATACGCAGTATTTT
clone_size: .; j_call: TRBJ1-5; cdr3_length: 15; v_call: TRBV7-3; d_call: .; cdr3_aa: CASSLEGTPNQPQHF; cdr3_nt: TGTGCCAGCAGCTTAGAAGGAACTCCCAATCAGCCCCAGCATTTT
clone_size: .; j_call: TRBJ1-2; cdr3_length: 13; v_call: TRBV2; d_call: .; cdr3_aa: CASLTDTNYGYTF; cdr3_nt: TGTGCCAGCTTGACAGACACTAACTATGGCTACACCTTC
clone_size: .; j_call: TRBJ1-1; cdr3_length: 13; v_call: TRBV5-5; d_call: .; cdr3_aa: CASSLEPAADAFF; cdr3_nt: TGTGCCAGCAGCTTGGAACCAGCTGCCGACGCTTTCTTT
clone_size: once; j_call: TRBJ2-1; cdr3_length: 13; v_call: TRBV6-5; d_call: TRBD2; cdr3_aa: CASAGTSGNEQFF; cdr3_nt: TGTGCCTCAGCCGGGACTAGCGGGAATGAGCAGTTCTTC
clone_size: few; j_call: TRBJ1-1; cdr3_length: 13; v_call: TRBV7-9; d_call: .; cdr3_aa: CASSVGQNTEAFF; cdr3_nt: TGTGCCAGCAGCGTTGGTCAGAACACTGAAGCTTTCTTT
clone_size: .; j_call: TRBJ1-2; cdr3_length: 11; v_call: TRBV7-9; d_call: .; cdr3_aa: CASTVGKGYTF; cdr3_nt: TGTGCCAGCACCGTGGGGAAAGGCTACACCTTC
clone_size: .; j_call: TRBJ1-1; cdr3_length: 15; v_call: TRBV7-3; d_call: .; cdr3_aa: CASSLEQALNTEAFF; cdr3_nt: TGTGCCAGCAGCTTGGAACAGGCCTTGAACACTGAAGCTTTCTTT
clone_size: many; j_call: TRBJ2-3; cdr3_length: 12; v_call: TRBV30; d_call: .; cdr3_aa: CAWSRVTDTQYF; cdr3_nt: TGTGCCTGGAGTCGGGTCACAGATACGCAGTATTTT
clone_size: .; j_call: TRBJ1-1; cdr3_length: 14; v_call: TRBV28; d_call: .; cdr3_aa: CASRPGGENTEAFF; cdr3_nt: TGTGCCAGCAGACCGGGGGGGGAGAACACTGAAGCTTTCTTT
clone_size: .; j_call: TRBJ2-1; cdr3_length: 17; v_call: TRBV28; d_call: TRBD2; cdr3_aa: CASSSDGLAGWYNEQFF; cdr3_nt: TGTGCCAGCAGTTCCGACGGACTAGCGGGATGGTACAATGAGCAGTTCTTC
clone_size: .; j_call: TRBJ2-7; cdr3_length: 14; v_call: TRBV18; d_call: TRBD2; cdr3_aa: CASSVLAGADEQYF; cdr3_nt: TGTGCCAGCTCCGTTCTAGCGGGAGCCGACGAGCAGTACTTC
clone_size: .; j_call: TRBJ1-2; cdr3_length: 14; v_call: TRBV30; d_call: .; cdr3_aa: CAWSVGTGWGGYTF; cdr3_nt: TGTGCCTGGAGTGTTGGAACAGGGTGGGGTGGCTACACCTTC
clone_size: .; j_call: TRBJ2-7; cdr3_length: 15; v_call: TRBV7-9; d_call: TRBD1; cdr3_aa: CASSSDREVSYEQYF; cdr3_nt: TGTGCCAGCAGCTCGGACAGGGAAGTCTCCTACGAGCAGTACTTC
clone_size: .; j_call: TRBJ2-3; cdr3_length: 17; v_call: TRBV24-1; d_call: .; cdr3_aa: CATSENPGRGGTDTQYF; cdr3_nt: TGTGCCACCAGTGAGAATCCGGGGCGCGGGGGCACAGATACGCAGTATTTT
clone_size: .; j_call: TRBJ2-7; cdr3_length: 15; v_call: TRBV30; d_call: .; cdr3_aa: CAWSVGQGPTYEQYF; cdr3_nt: TGTGCCTGGAGTGTAGGTCAGGGTCCCACCTACGAGCAGTACTTC
clone_size: .; j_call: TRBJ2-7; cdr3_length: 16; v_call: TRBV25-1; d_call: TRBD1; cdr3_aa: CASSVYRSRDRYEQYF; cdr3_nt: TGTGCCAGCAGTGTTTATCGATCCCGGGACAGGTACGAGCAGTACTTC
clone_size: .; j_call: TRBJ2-7; cdr3_length: 12; v_call: TRBV7-9; d_call: .; cdr3_aa: CASSLGPNEQYF; cdr3_nt: TGTGCCAGCAGCTTAGGGCCCAACGAGCAGTACTTC
clone_size: .; j_call: TRBJ2-4; cdr3_length: 16; v_call: TRBV9; d_call: .; cdr3_aa: CASSGQGRGAKNIQYF; cdr3_nt: TGTGCCAGCAGCGGACAGGGTCGGGGGGCCAAAAACATTCAGTACTTC
clone_size: .; j_call: TRBJ1-1; cdr3_length: 13; v_call: TRBV19; d_call: TRBD1; cdr3_aa: CASIRTGYTEAFF; cdr3_nt: TGTGCCAGTATTAGGACAGGCTACACTGAAGCTTTCTTT
clone_size: .; j_call: TRBJ1-2; cdr3_length: 13; v_call: TRBV24-1; d_call: TRBD1; cdr3_aa: CATSDLQGNGYTF; cdr3_nt: TGTGCCACCAGTGATCTACAGGGGAATGGCTACACCTTC
clone_size: .; j_call: TRBJ1-2; cdr3_length: 11; v_call: TRBV19; d_call: .; cdr3_aa: CASSFRGTSFF; cdr3_nt: TGTGCCAGTAGTTTCCGGGGGACATCCTTCTTC
clone_size: .; j_call: TRBJ2-7; cdr3_length: 14; v_call: TRBV18; d_call: .; cdr3_aa: CASSPLFGDPEQYF; cdr3_nt: TGTGCCAGCTCACCTTTATTTGGGGATCCCGAGCAGTACTTC
clone_size: .; j_call: TRBJ1-1; cdr3_length: 15; v_call: TRBV27; d_call: TRBD1; cdr3_aa: CATRSTGGLNTEAFF; cdr3_nt: TGTGCCACCCGTTCAACAGGGGGTTTGAACACTGAAGCTTTCTTT
clone_size: .; j_call: TRBJ2-1; cdr3_length: 15; v_call: TRBV7-9; d_call: TRBD2; cdr3_aa: CASSPRAGGPGEQFF; cdr3_nt: TGTGCCAGCAGCCCGAGAGCGGGAGGGCCGGGTGAGCAGTTCTTC
clone_size: .; j_call: TRBJ1-1; cdr3_length: 16; v_call: TRBV10-1; d_call: TRBD1; cdr3_aa: CASSAIYGQGISEAFF; cdr3_nt: TGCGCCAGCAGTGCTATCTATGGACAGGGTATATCTGAAGCTTTCTTT
clone_size: .; j_call: TRBJ2-7; cdr3_length: 13; v_call: TRBV6-5; d_call: .; cdr3_aa: CASRQGISYEQYF; cdr3_nt: TGTGCCAGCAGGCAGGGAATTTCCTACGAGCAGTACTTC
clone_size: .; j_call: TRBJ2-1; cdr3_length: 15; v_call: TRBV7-2; d_call: TRBD1; cdr3_aa: CASSLRDRDWSEQFF; cdr3_nt: TGTGCCAGCAGCTTAAGGGACAGAGATTGGAGTGAGCAGTTCTTC
clone_size: once; j_call: TRBJ2-3; cdr3_length: 15; v_call: TRBV7-3; d_call: TRBD2; cdr3_aa: CASSLSGRAIDTQYF; cdr3_nt: TGTGCCAGCAGCCTGAGCGGGAGGGCCATAGATACGCAGTATTTT
clone_size: .; j_call: TRBJ1-5; cdr3_length: 17; v_call: TRBV5-5; d_call: .; cdr3_aa: CASSPLQGSGSNQPQHF; cdr3_nt: TGTGCCAGCAGCCCACTTCAGGGCTCGGGCAGCAATCAGCCCCAGCATTTT
clone_size: .; j_call: TRBJ2-1; cdr3_length: 11; v_call: TRBV6-6; d_call: .; cdr3_aa: CASSYTNEQFF; cdr3_nt: TGTGCCAGCAGTTATACTAATGAGCAGTTCTTC
clone_size: few; j_call: TRBJ2-3; cdr3_length: 17; v_call: TRBV7-8; d_call: .; cdr3_aa: CASSLFIRQGPTDTQYF; cdr3_nt: TGTGCCAGCAGCTTATTCATCCGTCAGGGACCCACAGATACGCAGTATTTT
clone_size: .; j_call: TRBJ2-7; cdr3_length: 12; v_call: TRBV28; d_call: TRBD2; cdr3_aa: CASSLGGRQQYF; cdr3_nt: TGTGCCAGCAGTTTGGGGGGGAGGCAGCAGTACTTC
clone_size: .; j_call: TRBJ2-1; cdr3_length: 14; v_call: TRBV28; d_call: .; cdr3_aa: CASRTPAGSYEQFF; cdr3_nt: TGTGCCAGCAGGACCCCGGCAGGGTCTTATGAGCAGTTCTTC
clone_size: .; j_call: TRBJ2-7; cdr3_length: 14; v_call: TRBV5-3; d_call: .; cdr3_aa: CARSPLRETYEQYF; cdr3_nt: TGTGCCAGAAGCCCCCTTCGGGAAACCTACGAGCAGTACTTC
clone_size: .; j_call: TRBJ2-1; cdr3_length: 16; v_call: TRBV24-1; d_call: .; cdr3_aa: CATSVAGTSGYNEQFF; cdr3_nt: TGTGCCACCAGTGTCGCCGGGACCTCGGGCTACAATGAGCAGTTCTTC
clone_size: .; j_call: TRBJ1-2; cdr3_length: 15; v_call: TRBV27; d_call: .; cdr3_aa: CASSLTNRGTGGYTF; cdr3_nt: TGTGCCAGCAGTTTAACCAACCGGGGCACTGGTGGCTACACCTTC